This T cell receptor beta chain was profiled in a study of cytomegalovirus exposure and HLA in healthy donors. General study points: The study recorded over 150 TCR beta chains that were cytomegalovirus-associated. TCR beta chain V- and J-gene trimming was linked, in a later analysis, to a missense variant in DCLRE1C. Under 20,000 TCR beta sequences were associated with HLA alleles at 0.05 false discovery rate in a later analysis. Accurate prediction of HLA-A and HLA-B alleles (for most subjects) was reportedly achieved from TCR beta sequences.

This clone was recorded only once. As yet, its antigen is unknown. 60 Vbeta and 13 Jbeta primers were used in PCR. Profiling relied on immunoSEQ multiplex PCR, and the TCRdb table lists in-frame clones only, not all of them. The sample contains more than 200,000 clones, over 80% of which appear only once. The CDR3 sequence is 15 residues long. The J segment lost 8 bases and the V segment lost 1 base, leaving 7 bases of the junction unmatched. CDR1 SGHDN and CDR2 FVKESK come from the germline V gene. Source material: PBMCs. The chain links TRBV14 to TRBJ1-4; TRBD1 matches 7 bases. The source of this sequence is a man between 35 and 55 years old in good health and CMV-seropositive. The chain's CDR3 is CASSQGGQTLEKLFF. DNA of the CDR3: TGTGCCAGCAGCCAAGGGGGACAGACGTTAGAAAAACTGTTTTTT.